The present entry profiles one T cell receptor (beta chain) with its context. The target antigen is unknown. Assay: immunoSEQ multiplex PCR; the TCRdb copy retains only in-frame clones and omits some. This table holds 2 million to 3 million clones, approximately 92% found once. This record comes from a study of shared clonotypes between healthy human individuals. Study background: Researchers assigned three CD4 naive, three CD4 memory, two CD8 naive and one CD8 memory plate to each donor. Study observations and caveats: Blood was the only sampled material, and tissue repertoires likely differ. Roughly 5% was the fraction of naive CD4 clonotypes found shared across a few donors.

V lost 4 bases and J 0 bases, leaving 7 bases between the germline ends. The germline CDR1 and CDR2 sequences are MNHNS and SASEGT. CDR3 size: 14 residues. A CD45RA-negative memory subset and a CD45RA+ naive subset were separated from the CD4+ cells. The clonotype was recovered from a man aged 18 to 30 in good health. This rearrangement joins TRBV6-1 to TRBJ1-5; D uncertain. The material sequenced was naive CD4+ T cells sorted from blood. As to subset: CD45RA+ positively selected. CDR3 residues: CASSAYGSNQPQHF. Here the CDR3 DNA reads TGTGCCAGCAGTGCATACGGTAGCAATCAGCCCCAGCATTTT.